The 5 T cell receptor beta chains given below trace back to one sample, sequenced in a study of T cell clusters in autoimmune cytopenias. Each sample's input was 250 ng genomic DNA, roughly 40,000 genome equivalents. TRB was amplified by touch-down multiplex PCR, primer pools A and B combined. Each CDR3 protein gets one entry in TCRdb, which reprocessed the multiplex PCR reads and gives no DNA. This table holds approximately 8,100 distinct CDR3 sequences. The sequenced sample consisted of peripheral blood. These receptors were obtained from a human donor with an autoimmune cytopenia or autoimmune hepatitis (not recorded which).

Considering frequency, this clonotype is medium-sized (0.01 to 0.1%). The chain employs TRBV15 and TRBJ2-3; the D call of TRBD2 rests on TCRdb alone, since no DNA is present to check it. CDR1 LNHNV and CDR2 YYDKDF come from the germline V gene (reference sequence). There are 16 residues in the CDR3. The CDR3 region is CATSREGSSPPDTQYF.

Its frequency marks this clonotype as medium-sized (0.01 to 0.1%). This chain connects TRBV29-1 to TRBJ2-1; TCRdb's D gene call, TRBD2, goes unchecked for lack of DNA. CDR1 SQVTM and CDR2 ANQGSEA come from the germline V gene. The CDR3 consists of 16 residues. CDR3 protein: CSVENRDSPQGNEQFF.

The chain recombines TRBV6-6 with TRBJ2-7. This CDR3 spans 15 amino acids. CDR1 MNHNY and CDR2 SVGAGI come from the germline V gene (reference sequence). CDR3 in amino acids: CASSYSVRASYEQYF.

In terms of frequency, this clonotype is medium-sized. The J gene is TRBJ2-6, the V gene TRBV19; the TCRdb call, TRBD1, lacks DNA for checking. The CDR3 runs to 16 residues. Germline CDR1 LNHDA, CDR2 SQIVND (reference sequence). This chain's CDR3 is CASSDGAPSGANVLTF.

Judged by frequency, this clonotype is medium-sized. This chain links TRBV29-1 with TRBJ1-4; TCRdb names TRBD1, which stays unverified in the absence of DNA. The V gene's germline CDR1 is SQVTM and CDR2 ANQGSEA. The CDR3 length is 15 residues. Here the CDR3 reads CSVLTGGRTNEKLFF.